A selection of T cell receptor beta chains follows, all from one sample in a study of CD8+ T cells in alopecia areata. Method: immunoSEQ multiplex PCR; TCRdb's copy keeps in-frame clones and lacks some. The sample has 100,000 to 120,000 clones; around 55% are singletons. Sequences were obtained from CD8+ T cells sorted from blood. These TCRs come from a human donor in good health. Each CDR3 is given with its conserved first and last residue. A D gene is named only where the DNA matches it firmly. Clone size is stated in some rows and not others, as once, few, many or a class when expanded.

D	V	J	size	CDR3	DNA
.	TRBV28	TRBJ2-3	few	CASTSYTDTQYF	TGTGCCAGCACCTCGTACACAGATACGCAGTATTTT
TRBD1	TRBV28	TRBJ2-7	once	CASSLQGANEQYF	TGTGCCAGCAGTTTACAGGGGGCTAACGAGCAGTACTTC
.	TRBV30	TRBJ1-5	.	CAWSVKGVGNQPQHF	TGTGCCTGGAGTGTAAAAGGGGTTGGGAATCAGCCCCAGCATTTT
.	TRBV9	TRBJ2-3	.	CASSVGGDTQYF	TGTGCCAGCAGCGTTGGGGGAGATACGCAGTATTTT
.	TRBV4-1	TRBJ1-1	few	CASSQGGRGMNTEAFF	TGCGCCAGCAGCCAGGGAGGGCGGGGGATGAACACTGAAGCTTTCTTT
.	TRBV4-1	TRBJ2-3	.	CASSQAGAVDTQYF	TGCGCCAGCAGCCAAGCCGGAGCTGTAGATACGCAGTATTTT
.	TRBV19	TRBJ2-1	.	CASSVQGGNEQFF	TGTGCCAGTAGTGTCCAGGGGGGGAATGAGCAGTTCTTC
TRBD2	TRBV30	TRBJ2-2	.	CAWSLAGLNTGELFF	TGTGCCTGGAGTCTAGCGGGGTTGAACACCGGGGAGCTGTTTTTT
TRBD1	TRBV29-1	TRBJ2-2	.	CSVGGQANTGELFF	TGCAGCGTTGGCGGACAGGCGAACACCGGGGAGCTGTTTTTT
.	TRBV11-2	TRBJ2-5	.	CASSFEQETQYF	TGTGCCAGCAGCTTCGAACAAGAGACCCAGTACTTC
.	TRBV9	TRBJ1-2	few	CASSVVEVPYGYTF	TGTGCCAGCAGCGTAGTAGAGGTCCCCTACGGCTACACCTTC
.	TRBV5-6	TRBJ1-1	few	CASSLSASMNTEAFF	TGTGCCAGCAGCTTGTCAGCAAGTATGAACACTGAAGCTTTCTTT
TRBD1	TRBV10-2	TRBJ1-1	.	CASSGDRGNTEAFF	TGCGCCAGCAGCGGGGACAGGGGGAACACTGAAGCTTTCTTT
.	TRBV7-8	TRBJ2-1	.	CASSRFISSYNEQFF	TGTGCCAGCAGCCGATTTATAAGCTCCTACAATGAGCAGTTCTTC
TRBD1	TRBV5-1	TRBJ2-4	.	CASRSTGGLKNIQYF	TGCGCCAGCAGGTCGACAGGGGGCCTCAAAAACATTCAGTACTTC
.	TRBV10-3	TRBJ1-2	.	CAIGPGEGNYGYTF	TGTGCCATAGGGCCGGGCGAGGGGAACTATGGCTACACCTTC
.	TRBV13	TRBJ2-3	.	CASSFLEREYRGSDTQYF	TGTGCCAGCAGCTTTTTGGAGCGGGAGTACAGGGGATCAGATACGCAGTATTTT
.	TRBV27	TRBJ1-5	.	CASSWARGNQPQHF	TGTGCCAGCAGTTGGGCTCGGGGCAATCAGCCCCAGCATTTT
.	TRBV5-4	TRBJ2-2	.	CASSLVGPPGGELFF	TGTGCCAGCAGCTTGGTTGGCCCTCCGGGGGGGGAGCTGTTTTTT
TRBD2	TRBV5-1	TRBJ2-7	few	CASSPTPGLAGAYEQYF	TGCGCCAGCAGTCCGACTCCGGGACTAGCGGGGGCCTACGAGCAGTACTTC
.	TRBV13	TRBJ1-2	.	CASRPESATGNYGYTF	TGTGCCAGCCGCCCGGAATCCGCGACGGGAAACTATGGCTACACCTTC
TRBD2	TRBV10-2	TRBJ2-5	few	CASKLAGGEEGTQYF	TGCGCCAGCAAATTAGCGGGGGGCGAGGAGGGGACCCAGTACTTC
.	TRBV7-9	TRBJ2-1	many	CASTLPGGRAEFF	TGTGCCAGCACCCTACCGGGGGGCAGGGCAGAGTTCTTC
.	TRBV2	TRBJ2-1	.	CASREALGREYGGNEQFF	TGTGCCAGCAGGGAGGCGTTGGGGCGAGAATATGGAGGCAATGAGCAGTTCTTC
TRBD1	TRBV5-6	TRBJ1-5	.	CASSRGQGAFSSSQHF	TGTGCCAGCAGCAGGGGACAGGGGGCATTTTCTTCGTCCCAGCATTTT
TRBD1	TRBV9	TRBJ2-1	.	CASSLPGTGGTDEQFF	TGTGCCAGCAGCCTACCCGGGACAGGGGGAACGGATGAGCAGTTCTTC
.	TRBV5-5	TRBJ2-1	.	CASSSTPDEQFF	TGTGCCAGCAGCTCGACGCCGGATGAGCAGTTCTTC
.	TRBV2	TRBJ1-1	.	CASSELGRLATEAFF	TGTGCCAGCAGTGAGTTGGGCAGGCTGGCCACTGAAGCTTTCTTT
.	TRBV2	TRBJ1-5	.	CASSEIQPGPTQPQHF	TGTGCCAGCAGTGAAATCCAGCCGGGGCCCACTCAGCCCCAGCATTTT
TRBD2	TRBV7-8	TRBJ2-1	.	CASSWFQRGGRNEQFF	TGTGCCAGCAGCTGGTTCCAGCGGGGGGGCCGGAATGAGCAGTTCTTC
TRBD2	TRBV11-2	TRBJ2-1	.	CASSGLAAYNEQFF	TGTGCCAGCAGCGGACTAGCGGCCTACAATGAGCAGTTCTTC
TRBD1	TRBV7-9	TRBJ1-2	.	CASSPPGQGFGGYTF	TGTGCCAGCAGCCCGCCGGGACAGGGGTTTGGCGGCTACACCTTC
.	TRBV30	TRBJ1-1	.	CAWSEVGTEAFF	TGTGCCTGGAGTGAGGTGGGGACTGAAGCTTTCTTT
TRBD1	TRBV2	TRBJ2-7	few	CASNLRPVRTGPYEQYF	TGTGCCAGCAACTTAAGACCTGTAAGGACAGGACCCTACGAGCAGTACTTC
.	TRBV9	TRBJ1-1	.	CASSAPGGYAEAFF	TGTGCCAGCAGCGCGCCGGGGGGGTATGCTGAAGCTTTCTTT
TRBD1	TRBV13	TRBJ1-1	.	CASSSGTVNTEAFF	TGTGCCAGCAGCTCCGGGACAGTGAACACTGAAGCTTTCTTT
.	TRBV2	TRBJ2-1	.	CASSGTPPRAYNEQFF	TGTGCCAGCAGTGGGACTCCCCCGAGAGCCTACAATGAGCAGTTCTTC
.	TRBV25-1	TRBJ2-6	few	CASSEPTVSGANVLTF	TGTGCCAGCAGTGAGCCGACAGTCTCTGGGGCCAACGTCCTGACTTTC
.	TRBV5-1	TRBJ2-5	.	CASSLGQRYQETQYF	TGCGCCAGCAGCTTGGGACAGCGGTACCAAGAGACCCAGTACTTC
.	TRBV9	TRBJ2-7	.	CASSDGTEDPYEQYF	TGTGCCAGCAGCGACGGGACGGAGGATCCCTACGAGCAGTACTTC
.	TRBV9	TRBJ1-1	.	CASSTQGRSNTEAFF	TGTGCCAGCAGCACACAGGGACGGTCGAACACTGAAGCTTTCTTT
.	TRBV2	TRBJ1-2	.	CASSDWQSDGYTF	TGTGCCAGCAGTGATTGGCAGAGCGATGGCTACACCTTC
TRBD2	TRBV28	TRBJ2-7	few	CASSPPNGTSQPSYEQYF	TGTGCCAGCAGTCCTCCAAACGGGACTAGCCAGCCCTCCTACGAGCAGTACTTC
TRBD2	TRBV28	TRBJ2-5	.	CASSLAGAVETQYF	TGTGCCAGCAGTCTAGCGGGCGCTGTTGAGACCCAGTACTTC
TRBD2	TRBV28	TRBJ2-7	few	CASSWATSGTYEQYF	TGTGCCAGCAGTTGGGCGACTAGCGGGACCTACGAGCAGTACTTC
.	TRBV30	TRBJ1-5	once	CAWSVRQGGNQPQHF	TGTGCCTGGAGTGTAAGGCAAGGAGGGAATCAGCCCCAGCATTTT
TRBD1	TRBV27	TRBJ1-2	once	CASSFSGQGMFYGYTF	TGTGCCAGCAGTTTTTCGGGACAGGGCATGTTTTATGGCTACACCTTC
.	TRBV28	TRBJ1-1	few	CASSRPGYTEAFF	TGTGCCAGCAGCCGCCCGGGTTACACTGAAGCTTTCTTT
TRBD2	TRBV4-1	TRBJ2-1	.	CASSQDLGLAGLNSYNEQFF	TGCGCCAGCAGCCAAGATCTTGGACTAGCGGGGCTAAACTCCTACAATGAGCAGTTCTTC
TRBD2	TRBV15	TRBJ2-5	.	CATSRDRLAGVQETQYF	TGTGCCACCAGCAGAGATCGGCTAGCGGGGGTTCAAGAGACCCAGTACTTC
.	TRBV13	TRBJ2-7	few	CASSLQGLSTFYEQYF	TGTGCCAGCAGCTTACAAGGTCTATCAACCTTCTACGAGCAGTACTTC
.	TRBV5-1	TRBJ1-4	few	CASSPGQSLRVAEKLFF	TGCGCCAGCAGCCCCGGACAGAGCCTAAGGGTTGCTGAAAAACTGTTTTTT
TRBD2	TRBV2	TRBJ2-3	once	CASSELTSGGLTDTQYF	TGTGCCAGCAGTGAATTGACTAGCGGGGGGCTCACAGATACGCAGTATTTT
.	TRBV15	TRBJ2-2	many	CATSRDTGELFF	TGTGCCACCAGCAGAGACACCGGGGAGCTGTTTTTT
.	TRBV5-6	TRBJ1-4	many	CASSGVATNEKLFF	TGTGCCAGCAGCGGAGTTGCAACTAATGAAAAACTGTTTTTT